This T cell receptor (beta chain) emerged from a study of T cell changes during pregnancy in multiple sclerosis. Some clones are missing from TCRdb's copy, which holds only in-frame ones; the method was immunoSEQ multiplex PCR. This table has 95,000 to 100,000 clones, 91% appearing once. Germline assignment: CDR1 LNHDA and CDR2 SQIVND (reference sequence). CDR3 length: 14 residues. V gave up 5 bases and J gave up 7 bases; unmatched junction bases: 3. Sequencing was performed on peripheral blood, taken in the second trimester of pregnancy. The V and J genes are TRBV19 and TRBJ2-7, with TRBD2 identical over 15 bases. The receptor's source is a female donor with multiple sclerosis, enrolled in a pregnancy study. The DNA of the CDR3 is TGTGCCAGTAGTGGGACTAGCGGGAGGCCTGAGCAGTACTTC. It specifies CASSGTSGRPEQYF.